These T cell receptor beta chains were read from a single sample in a study of blood T cell repertoires in COVID-19. The data were produced by immunoSEQ multiplex PCR, yet TCRdb's version contains in-frame clones alone and is incomplete. The sample yields under 300,000 clones, around 89% seen once. Sample: peripheral blood. These receptors were obtained from a woman aged 55-70 years with COVID-19, enrolled during active disease. Both conserved end residues are part of each CDR3. The order of the fields is J gene, V gene, clone size, D gene, CDR3 DNA, CDR3 protein. D genes are given only for firm matches. A clone size is listed for some rows: how often the clone was seen (once, few, many), or a class if it is expanded.

TRBJ2-2 | TRBV9 | - | - | TGTGCCAGCAGCCCCTTCCAGGGGAACACCGGGGAGCTGTTTTTT | CASSPFQGNTGELFF
TRBJ2-3 | TRBV7-9 | - | - | TGTGCCAGCAGCACCTACGGACCAACTAGTAGCACAGATACGCAGTATTTT | CASSTYGPTSSTDTQYF
TRBJ2-1 | TRBV9 | - | - | TGTGCCAGCAGCGTAGATTTGTCCCTAGAGCAGTTCTTC | CASSVDLSLEQFF
TRBJ1-2 | TRBV6-5 | - | - | TGTGCCAGCAGTCGCCGGGGAGGCTACACCTTC | CASSRRGGYTF
TRBJ2-2 | TRBV25-1 | - | TRBD1 | TGTGCCAGCAGTGAATACAGGGGGAACGGGGAGCTGTTTTTT | CASSEYRGNGELFF
TRBJ1-2 | TRBV6-5 | - | TRBD1 | TGTGCCAGCACCCGGACAGGGGGCATCTATGGCTACACCTTC | CASTRTGGIYGYTF
TRBJ1-4 | TRBV29-1 | - | TRBD1 | TGCAGCGTTGTTGTTTTCGGGGACAGGCGGGGTGAAAAACTGTTTTTT | CSVVVFGDRRGEKLFF
TRBJ1-4 | TRBV7-9 | few | - | TGTGCCAGCAGCTTCCAGGTGTCAGGTGGAAAACTGTTTTTT | CASSFQVSGGKLFF
TRBJ2-1 | TRBV5-5 | once | TRBD1 | TGTGCCAGCAGCGAGGGACAGGGGATAATGTTTGAGCAGTTCTTC | CASSEGQGIMFEQFF
TRBJ1-1 | TRBV6-2/TRBV6-3 | - | TRBD1 | TGTGCCAGCAGCCCAGGGGGCTGGGACACTGAAGCTTTCTTT | CASSPGGWDTEAFF
TRBJ2-1 | TRBV5-1 | - | - | TGCGCCAGCAGCCTAGACAGGACTAGCTCCTACAATGAGCAGTTCTTC | CASSLDRTSSYNEQFF
TRBJ1-5 | TRBV27 | - | TRBD1 | TGTGCCAGCAGGTCACAGGGGGGCAATCAGCCCCAGCATTTT | CASRSQGGNQPQHF
TRBJ1-2 | TRBV5-6 | - | TRBD1 | TGTGCCAGCAGCCTTACCGGGACAGGGTTCTACACCTTC | CASSLTGTGFYTF
TRBJ1-2 | TRBV7-6 | - | TRBD1 | TGTGCCAGCAGCTCAACCACAACCGGGACAGATGGCTACACCTTC | CASSSTTTGTDGYTF
TRBJ2-5 | TRBV6-5 | - | - | TGTGCCATCCGGGGGTCTCAAGAGACCCAGTACTTC | CAIRGSQETQYF
TRBJ2-3 | TRBV4-2 | - | TRBD1 | TGTGCCAGCAGCCCTCAGGGGGCTACAGATACGCAGTATTTT | CASSPQGATDTQYF
TRBJ1-2 | TRBV5-6 | - | - | TGTGCCAGCAGCTTGGGGATGAGGGTCTATGGCTACACCTTC | CASSLGMRVYGYTF
TRBJ2-7 | TRBV5-4 | - | - | TGTGCCAGCAGCTCTTCCTACGAGCAGTACTTC | CASSSSYEQYF
TRBJ1-2 | TRBV7-2 | - | - | TGTGCCAGCAGCTGGGACTCCTCAATATCCTATGGCTACACCTTC | CASSWDSSISYGYTF
TRBJ1-6 | TRBV9 | - | - | TGTGCCAGCAGCATCAGGGATTTGGGTTCACCCCTCCACTTT | CASSIRDLGSPLHF